This TCR beta chain came from a study of cytomegalovirus exposure and HLA in healthy donors. In the study overall: It was reported in a later analysis that the 120 or so validation repertoires used the same platform as the 500 to 700 first-cohort repertoires. Broader study findings: A subsequent analysis found that TCR clusters from the first cohort also tended to co-occur in the 90 to 150 validation repertoires, with approximately 94% of cluster scores above 0. With high specificity and sensitivity, the classifier reportedly diagnosed cytomegalovirus status.

CDR1 and CDR2 (germline): LGHNA, YSLEER. There are 16 residues in the CDR3. Trimming took off 1 base at V and 3 bases at J, with 15 bases between the two ends. With regard to this clone: Its target is unknown.

The repertoire was sequenced with immunoSEQ multiplex PCR; TCRdb's copy has only in-frame clones and lacks some. Seen here are over 200,000 clones, 88% observed once, and the top ten hold 2.9%. This receptor was obtained from a woman younger than 30 in good health and CMV-seronegative. The sequenced material came from PBMCs. V usage is TRBV4-3 and J usage is TRBJ1-1; D remains ambiguous. The DNA for the CDR3 is TGCGCCAGCAGCCAAGCTTTTATCGAGGATCACACTGAAGCTTTCTTT. Its protein is CASSQAFIEDHTEAFF.